This T cell receptor (beta chain) was profiled in a study of T cell repertoires in cytomegalovirus infection. Background on the study: The public TCR beta signatures pointed to both CMV infection and matching HLA type. Study-level points and caveats: HLA-C-restricted CMV-specific TCR beta clonotypes prevailed in the ex vivo response. Using cumulative public TCR beta family frequency, the authors identified those who carried CMV together with the relevant HLA.

One entry per CDR3 protein, called by TCRdb with MiXCR from the reads. The sample shows approximately 630,000 distinct CDR3 sequences, approximately 24% of them seen only once. The germline CDR1 and CDR2 sequences are MGHRA and YSYEKL. The CDR3 runs 14 residues. Remarks on this clonotype: Its specificity is unknown. The junction shows a germline mismatch at one end, possibly a read error.

The clonotype was recovered from a human donor in good health (CMV status not recorded). Some clones in this sample may be carry-over from other donors' samples. The chain has TRBV4-1 and TRBJ1-1; D uncertain. The sample comprised CD8+ T cells from PBMCs. For the CDR3, the DNA is TGCGCCAACAGCCAAGTAGTTGGTAACACTGAAGCTTTCTTT. Protein sequence: CANSQVVGNTEAFF.